The 12 T cell receptor beta chains in this list originate from one sample, sequenced in a study of T cells in Graves' hyperthyroidism and ophthalmopathy. RNA transcripts served as the template for amplifying TCR beta CDR3 regions. The TCR CDR3 was amplified in a first-round RT-PCR using the HTBI primer set. TCRdb independently ran MiXCR on the multiplex PCR reads; one entry per CDR3 protein. The repertoire holds approximately 400,000 distinct CDR3 sequences, with around 25% as singletons. Sequenced sample: blood. These receptors came from a man aged 45-65 years with Graves' hyperthyroidism.

This chain links TRBV5-4 with TRBJ1-3; the D is unclear. The CDR3 runs to 12 residues. Germline V gene lookup returns CDR1 SGHNT and CDR2 YYREEE (reference sequence). The V and J ends lost 3 bases and 9 bases respectively, with 10 bases between them. CDR3 loop: CASSSSYGTIYF. In DNA form, the CDR3 reads TGTGCCAGCAGCTCGTCGTATGGCACCATATATTTT.

This clonotype was counted many times. The chain uses TRBV7-3 and TRBJ2-1; 14 bases agree with TRBD2. Trimming cost V 5 bases and J 9 bases; bases outside gene matches: 6. This CDR3 has 15 amino acids. Per germline, CDR1 SGHTA and CDR2 FQGTGA. The chain's CDR3 is CASSQTSGRAGEQFF. In nucleotides, the CDR3 is TGTGCCAGCAGCCAGACTAGCGGGAGGGCCGGTGAGCAGTTCTTC. Together with reference TRBV7-3 and TRBJ2-1, the CDR3 gives the full variable domain: GAGVSQTPSNKVTEKGKYVELRCDPISGHTALYWYRQSLGQGPEFLIYFQGTGAADDSGLPNDRFFAVRPEGSVSTLKIQRTERGDSAVYLCASSQTSGRAGEQFFGPGTRLTVL.

This clonotype appeared a few times. The rearrangement links TRBV11-3 to TRBJ2-7; D call uncertain. With 2 bases removed from V and 0 bases from J, the gap between germline ends came to 8 bases. Germline values: CDR1 SGHNT, CDR2 YENEEA. CDR3 length: 14 amino acids. As DNA, the CDR3 is TGTGCCAGCAGCTTATCGAGGAGCTCCTACGAGCAGTACTTC. Translated: CASSLSRSSYEQYF. The whole variable domain, remainder taken from reference TRBV11-3 and TRBJ2-7, is EAGVVQSPRYKIIEKKQPVAFWCNPISGHNTLYWYLQNLGQGPELLIRYENEEAVDDSQLPKDRFSAERLKGVDSTLKIQPAELGDSAVYLCASSLSRSSYEQYFGPGTRLTVT.

This chain uses TRBV7-9 with TRBJ2-3, with D perhaps matching TRBD1 (5 bases). Trimming left V 0 bases short and J 4 bases short, with 11 bases between. The CDR3 is 15 residues long. CDR1 and CDR2 from the germline V gene are SEHNR and FQNEAQ (reference sequence). CDR3 amino acids: CASSLASIGADTQYF. The CDR3 coding sequence is TGTGCCAGCAGCTTAGCTTCGATAGGGGCAGATACGCAGTATTTT.

This clonotype appeared a few times. The chain joins TRBV28 to TRBJ2-7; possible D gene TRBD2, 5 bases. This CDR3 has 14 amino acids. With 5 bases removed from V and 2 bases from J, the gap between germline ends came to 13 bases. The germline gives CDR1 MDHEN, CDR2 SYDVKM. In nucleotides, the CDR3 is TGTGCCAGCAGTGACTGGACTTCCACCTACGAGCAGTACTTC. Translated, it gives CASSDWTSTYEQYF. The variable domain in full, with the rest retrieved from reference TRBV28 and TRBJ2-7, is DVKVTQSSRYLVKRTGEKVFLECVQDMDHENMFWYRQDPGLGLRLIYFSYDVKMKEKGDIPEGYSVSREKKERFSLILESASTNQTSMYLCASSDWTSTYEQYFGPGTRLTVT.

The chain links TRBV3-1 to TRBJ1-5; no definite D call. The CDR3 spans 14 residues. V shed 3 bases and J shed 3 bases, with 9 bases lying between them. The germline CDR1 and CDR2 sequences are LGHDT and YNNKEL (reference sequence). CDR3: CASSHGVPNQPQHF. CDR3 coding DNA: TGTGCCAGCAGCCACGGCGTCCCCAATCAGCCCCAGCATTTT.

A few counts support this clonotype. The CDR3 nucleotides read TGTGCCAGCAGCTTAGGCGTCCAGGGACTCACAGATACGCAGTATTTT. Translation: CASSLGVQGLTDTQYF. The V and J genes are TRBV7-9 and TRBJ2-3; possible D gene TRBD2, 6 bases. The germline gives CDR1 SEHNR, CDR2 FQNEAQ (reference sequence). V was trimmed by 1 base and J by 2 bases, leaving 13 bases between them. This CDR3 has 16 residues.

The chain is built from TRBV20-1 and TRBJ1-5, with D tentatively TRBD1 (6 bases). With 6 bases removed from V and 2 bases from J, the gap between germline ends came to 14 bases. The CDR3 is made up of 14 amino acids. Germline V lookup: CDR1 DFQATT, CDR2 SNEGSKA (reference sequence). The CDR3 nucleotides are TGCAGTGCCATAATAGGGGGAGGCAATCAGCCCCAGCATTTT. It is translated as CSAIIGGGNQPQHF.

Comment on this clonotype: With a much larger clone just one base away, this may be a read error. The chain is built from TRBV11-2 and TRBJ2-5; D possibly matches TRBD1 or TRBD2 (6 bases each). Trimming cost V 6 bases and J 5 bases, with 16 bases left between them. CDR1 and CDR2 (germline): SGHAT, FQNNGV. This CDR3 region has 14 residues. The CDR3: CASRLQGAGETQYF. The CDR3 nucleotides read TGTGCCAGCAGGTTACAGGGAGCGGGCGAGACCCAGTACTTC.

This clonotype was recorded many times. The V gene is TRBV29-1, the J gene TRBJ1-1, with D possibly being TRBD1 (5 bases). CDR1 SQVTM and CDR2 ANQGSEA come from the germline V gene. Between the trimmed V and J ends, which lost 6 bases and 7 bases, there was a span of 12 bases. The CDR3 runs 11 residues. The CDR3 DNA is TGCAGCGTCCCGGGACGGCTTGAAGCTTTCTTT. Amino acids: CSVPGRLEAFF.

V usage is TRBV27 and J usage is TRBJ2-1; TRBD2 agrees at 12 bases. Germline V gene sequence: CDR1 MNHEY, CDR2 SMNVEV (reference sequence). J was trimmed by 9 bases and V by 4 bases; bases with no gene match: 7. The CDR3 runs 15 residues. CDR3 sequence (DNA): TGTGCCAGCAGTTCCAGACTAGCGGGAGTTGTTGAGCAGTTCTTC. Amino acids: CASSSRLAGVVEQFF.

This clonotype showed up many times. The J gene is TRBJ2-7, the V gene TRBV6-1; the D is unclear. The CDR3 is made up of 14 amino acids. Trimming cost V 5 bases and J 2 bases, with 13 bases left between them. CDR1 is MNHNS, CDR2 SASEGT, per germline. The CDR3 protein is CASSQSAGTYEQYF. CDR3 DNA sequence: TGTGCCAGCAGTCAATCGGCAGGAACCTACGAGCAGTACTTC.